The clone carrying this T cell receptor beta chain was counted a few times. No antigen is known for it. Each CDR3 protein gets one entry after TCRdb re-called the 5' RACE reads with MiXCR. The sample carries some 270,000 distinct CDR3 sequences, 15% to 20% recorded once. The entry originates in a study of CD8 T cells in ankylosing spondylitis. Germline V gene lookup returns CDR1 LGHNA and CDR2 YNFKEQ. This CDR3 spans 15 amino acids. The V and J ends lost 6 bases and 3 bases, in that order; junction bases with no gene match: 7. Overall study results and limits: Some of the motif variants had earlier been found in reactive arthritis patients' fluid and blood. For ankylosing spondylitis blood, a TCR beta motif of several highly homologous variants appeared characteristic.

The clonotype comes from a male donor with ankylosing spondylitis or in good health (not recorded which). The chain uses TRBV4-2 and TRBJ2-7, with TRBD1 matching 11 bases. Sequenced sample: blood, either unsorted or a sorted T cell fraction (not recorded which). The CDR3 protein is CASRTGTGGLYEQYF. The CDR3 bases are TGTGCCAGCAGAACCGGGACAGGGGGTCTCTACGAGCAGTACTTC.